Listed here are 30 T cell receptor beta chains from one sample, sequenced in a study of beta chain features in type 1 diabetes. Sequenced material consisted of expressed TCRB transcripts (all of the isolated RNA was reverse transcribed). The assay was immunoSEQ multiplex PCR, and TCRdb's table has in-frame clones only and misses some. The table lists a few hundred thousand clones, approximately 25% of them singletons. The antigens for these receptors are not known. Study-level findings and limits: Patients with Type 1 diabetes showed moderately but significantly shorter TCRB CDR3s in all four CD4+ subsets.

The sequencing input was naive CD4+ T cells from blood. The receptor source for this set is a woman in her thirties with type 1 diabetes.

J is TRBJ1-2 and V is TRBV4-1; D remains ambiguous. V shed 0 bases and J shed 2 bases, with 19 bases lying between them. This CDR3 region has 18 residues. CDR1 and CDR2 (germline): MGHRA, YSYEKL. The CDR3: CASSQDPGAAYGNYGYTF. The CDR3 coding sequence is TGCGCCAGCAGCCAAGATCCTGGAGCAGCATACGGAAACTATGGCTACACCTTC.

The CDR3 protein is CASTQRGSSAGYTF. CDR3 sequence (DNA): TGCGCCAGCACCCAAAGGGGGTCAAGTGCTGGCTACACCTTC. V gene TRBV23-1 combines with J gene TRBJ1-2; weak D call: TRBD1 (6 bases). TRBV23-1 is an open reading frame, and its role is uncertain. CDR3 length: 14 amino acids. The V gene lost 7 bases and the J gene lost 7 bases, with 19 bases spanning the gap.

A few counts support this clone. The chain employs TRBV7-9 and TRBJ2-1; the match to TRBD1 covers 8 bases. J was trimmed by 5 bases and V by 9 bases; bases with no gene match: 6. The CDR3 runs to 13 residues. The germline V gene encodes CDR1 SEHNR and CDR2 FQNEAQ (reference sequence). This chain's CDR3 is CASLGTGDNEQFF. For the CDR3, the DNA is TGTGCCAGTCTCGGGACAGGAGACAATGAGCAGTTCTTC.

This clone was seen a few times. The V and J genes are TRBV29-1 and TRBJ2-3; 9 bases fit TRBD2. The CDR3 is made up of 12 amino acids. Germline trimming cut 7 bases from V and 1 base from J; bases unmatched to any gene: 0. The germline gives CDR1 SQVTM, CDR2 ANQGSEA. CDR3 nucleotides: TGCAGCGGGACTAGCGGCACAGATACGCAGTATTTT. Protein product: CSGTSGTDTQYF.

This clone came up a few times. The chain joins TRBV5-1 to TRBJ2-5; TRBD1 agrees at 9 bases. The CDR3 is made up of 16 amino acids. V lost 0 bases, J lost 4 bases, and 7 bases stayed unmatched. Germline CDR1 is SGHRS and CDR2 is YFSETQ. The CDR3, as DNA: TGCGCCAGCAGCTTGGAGTTTTCGGGACAGGGAGAGACCCAGTACTTC. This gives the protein CASSLEFSGQGETQYF.

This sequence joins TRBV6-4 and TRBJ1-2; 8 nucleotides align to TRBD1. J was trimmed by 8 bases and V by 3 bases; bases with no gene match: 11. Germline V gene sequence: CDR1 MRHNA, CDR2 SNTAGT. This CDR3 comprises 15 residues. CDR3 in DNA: TGTGCCAGCAGTGAGGACCGGACAGGGCTGAAAGGCTACACCTTC. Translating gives CASSEDRTGLKGYTF.

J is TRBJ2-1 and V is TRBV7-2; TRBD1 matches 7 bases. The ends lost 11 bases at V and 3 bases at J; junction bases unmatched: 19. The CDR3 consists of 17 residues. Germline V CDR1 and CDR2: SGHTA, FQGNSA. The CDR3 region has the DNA TGTGCCGTAGCAGCTGTCGGTGGCACAGGGGTCTACAATGAGCAGTTCTTC. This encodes CAVAAVGGTGVYNEQFF. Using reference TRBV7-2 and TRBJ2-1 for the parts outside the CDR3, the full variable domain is GAGVSQSPSNKVTEKGKDVELRCDPISGHTALYWYRQSLGQGLEFLIYFQGNSAPDKSGLPSDRFSAERTGGSVSTLTIQRTQQEDSAVYLCAVAAVGGTGVYNEQFFGPGTRLTVL.

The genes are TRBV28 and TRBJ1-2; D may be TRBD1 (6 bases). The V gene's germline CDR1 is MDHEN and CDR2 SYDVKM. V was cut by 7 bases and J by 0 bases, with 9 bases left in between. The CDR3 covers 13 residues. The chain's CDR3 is CASTGTPNYGYTF. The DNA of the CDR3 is TGTGCCAGCACCGGGACACCTAACTATGGCTACACCTTC.

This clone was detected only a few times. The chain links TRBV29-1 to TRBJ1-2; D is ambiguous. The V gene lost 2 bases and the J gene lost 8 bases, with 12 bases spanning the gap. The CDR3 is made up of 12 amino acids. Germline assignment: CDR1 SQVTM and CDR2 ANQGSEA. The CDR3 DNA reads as TGCAGCGTTGAAAACAGAACGGGAGGCTACACCTTC. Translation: CSVENRTGGYTF.

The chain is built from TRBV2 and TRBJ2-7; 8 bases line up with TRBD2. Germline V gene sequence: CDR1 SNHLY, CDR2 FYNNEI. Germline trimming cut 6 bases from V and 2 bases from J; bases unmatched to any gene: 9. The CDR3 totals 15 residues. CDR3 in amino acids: CASSLSGSRPYEQYF. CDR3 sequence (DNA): TGTGCCAGCAGCCTCAGCGGGAGCCGACCCTACGAGCAGTACTTC.

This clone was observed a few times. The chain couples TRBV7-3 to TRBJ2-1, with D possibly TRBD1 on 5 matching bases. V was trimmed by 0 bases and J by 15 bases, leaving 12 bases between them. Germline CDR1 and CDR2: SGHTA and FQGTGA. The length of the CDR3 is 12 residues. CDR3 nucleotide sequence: TGTGCCAGCAGCTTAACGGGGCAGCCCCCGTTCTTC. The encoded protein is CASSLTGQPPFF.

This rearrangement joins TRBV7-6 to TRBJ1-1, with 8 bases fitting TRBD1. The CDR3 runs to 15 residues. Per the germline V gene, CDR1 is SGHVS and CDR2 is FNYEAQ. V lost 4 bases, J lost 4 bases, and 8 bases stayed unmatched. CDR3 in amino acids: CASSSRTGTGTEAFF. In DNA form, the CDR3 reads TGTGCCAGCAGCTCAAGGACAGGGACGGGCACTGAAGCTTTCTTT.

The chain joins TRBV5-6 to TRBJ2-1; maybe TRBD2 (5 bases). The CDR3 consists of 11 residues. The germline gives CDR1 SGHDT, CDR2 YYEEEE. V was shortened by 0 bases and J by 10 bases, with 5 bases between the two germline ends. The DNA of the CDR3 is TGTGCCAGCAGCTTGGGCGGGGAGCAGTTCTTC. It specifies CASSLGGEQFF.

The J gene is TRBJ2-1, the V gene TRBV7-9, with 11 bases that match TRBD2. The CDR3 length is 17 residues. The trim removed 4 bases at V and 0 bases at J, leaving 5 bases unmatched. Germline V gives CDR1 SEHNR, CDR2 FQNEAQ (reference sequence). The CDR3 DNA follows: TGTGCCAGCAGCTCCCGACTAGCGGGGCGCTCCTACAATGAGCAGTTCTTC. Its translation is CASSSRLAGRSYNEQFF.

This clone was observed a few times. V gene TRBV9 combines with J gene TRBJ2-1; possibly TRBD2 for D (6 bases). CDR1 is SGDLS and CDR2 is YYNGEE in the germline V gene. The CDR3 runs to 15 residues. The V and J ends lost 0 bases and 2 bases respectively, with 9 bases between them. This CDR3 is CASSVDGGTYNEQFF. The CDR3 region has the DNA TGTGCCAGCAGCGTAGATGGAGGGACCTACAATGAGCAGTTCTTC. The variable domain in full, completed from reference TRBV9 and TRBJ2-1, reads DSGVTQTPKHLITATGQRVTLRCSPRSGDLSVYWYQQSLDQGLQFLIQYYNGEERAKGNILERFSAQQFPDLHSELNLSSLELGDSALYFCASSVDGGTYNEQFFGPGTRLTVL.

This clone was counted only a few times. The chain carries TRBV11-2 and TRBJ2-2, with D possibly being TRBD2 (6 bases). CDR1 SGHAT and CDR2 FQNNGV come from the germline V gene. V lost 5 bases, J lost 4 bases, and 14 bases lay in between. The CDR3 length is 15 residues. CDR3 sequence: CASSGDGSPTGELFF. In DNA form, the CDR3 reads TGTGCCAGCAGCGGAGACGGGAGTCCCACCGGGGAGCTGTTTTTT. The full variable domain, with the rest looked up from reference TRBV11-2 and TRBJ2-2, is EAGVAQSPRYKIIEKRQSVAFWCNPISGHATLYWYQQILGQGPKLLIQFQNNGVVDDSQLPKDRFSAERLKGVDSTLKIQPAKLEDSAVYLCASSGDGSPTGELFFGEGSRLTVL.

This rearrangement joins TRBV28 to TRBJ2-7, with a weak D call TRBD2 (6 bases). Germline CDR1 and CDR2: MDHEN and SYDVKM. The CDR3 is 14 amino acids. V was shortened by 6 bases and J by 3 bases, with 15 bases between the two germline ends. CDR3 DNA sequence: TGTGCCAGCAGAATAAGCGGGCCTAACTACGAGCAGTACTTC. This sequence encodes CASRISGPNYEQYF.

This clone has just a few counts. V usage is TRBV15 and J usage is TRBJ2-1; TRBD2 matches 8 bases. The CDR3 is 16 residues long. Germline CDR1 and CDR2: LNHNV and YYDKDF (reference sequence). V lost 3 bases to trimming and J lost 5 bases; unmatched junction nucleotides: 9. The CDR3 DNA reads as TGTGCCACCAGCAGGACGGGAGGGCTGGGCGACAATGAGCAGTTCTTC. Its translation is CATSRTGGLGDNEQFF.

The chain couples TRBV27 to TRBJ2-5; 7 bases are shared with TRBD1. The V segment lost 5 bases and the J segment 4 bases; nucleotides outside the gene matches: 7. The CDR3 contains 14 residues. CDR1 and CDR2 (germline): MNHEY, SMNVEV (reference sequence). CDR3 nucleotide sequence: TGTGCCAGCAGTCGACGACAGGGAGCAGAGACCCAGTACTTC. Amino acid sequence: CASSRRQGAETQYF.

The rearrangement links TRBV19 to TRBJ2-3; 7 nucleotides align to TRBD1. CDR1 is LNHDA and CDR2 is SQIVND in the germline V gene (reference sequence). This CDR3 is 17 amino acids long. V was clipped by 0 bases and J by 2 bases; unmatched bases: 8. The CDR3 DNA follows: TGTGCCAGTAGTATAGATCTTACAGGGGACAACACAGATACGCAGTATTTT. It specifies CASSIDLTGDNTDTQYF.

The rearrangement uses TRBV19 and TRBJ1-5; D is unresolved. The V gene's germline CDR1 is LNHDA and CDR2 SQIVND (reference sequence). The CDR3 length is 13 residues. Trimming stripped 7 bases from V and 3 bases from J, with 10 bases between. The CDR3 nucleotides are TGTGCCAGTACGGCATACTACAATCAGCCCCAGCATTTT. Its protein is CASTAYYNQPQHF.

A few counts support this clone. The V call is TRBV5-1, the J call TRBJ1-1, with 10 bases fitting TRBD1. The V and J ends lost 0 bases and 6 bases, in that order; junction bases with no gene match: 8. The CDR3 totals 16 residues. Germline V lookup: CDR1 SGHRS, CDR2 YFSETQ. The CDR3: CASSLGGQGSEAEAFF. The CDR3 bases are TGCGCCAGCAGCTTGGGGGGACAGGGGTCTGAGGCTGAAGCTTTCTTT.

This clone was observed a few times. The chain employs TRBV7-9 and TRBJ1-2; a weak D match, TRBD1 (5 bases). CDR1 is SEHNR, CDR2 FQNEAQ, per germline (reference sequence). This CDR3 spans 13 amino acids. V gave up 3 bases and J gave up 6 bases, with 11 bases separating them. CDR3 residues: CASSFYEGDGYTF. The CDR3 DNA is TGTGCCAGCAGCTTTTACGAAGGGGATGGCTACACCTTC. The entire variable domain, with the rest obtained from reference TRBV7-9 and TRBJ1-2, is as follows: DTGVSQNPRHKITKRGQNVTFRCDPISEHNRLYWYRQTLGQGPEFLTYFQNEAQLEKSRLLSDRFSAERPKGSFSTLEIQRTEQGDSAMYLCASSFYEGDGYTFGSGTRLTVV.

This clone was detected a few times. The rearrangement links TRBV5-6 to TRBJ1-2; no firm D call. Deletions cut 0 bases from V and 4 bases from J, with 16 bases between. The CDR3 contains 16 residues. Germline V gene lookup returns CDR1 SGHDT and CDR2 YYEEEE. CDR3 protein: CASSLVLFREAYGYTF. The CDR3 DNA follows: TGTGCCAGCAGCTTGGTCCTCTTCCGGGAGGCCTATGGCTACACCTTC.

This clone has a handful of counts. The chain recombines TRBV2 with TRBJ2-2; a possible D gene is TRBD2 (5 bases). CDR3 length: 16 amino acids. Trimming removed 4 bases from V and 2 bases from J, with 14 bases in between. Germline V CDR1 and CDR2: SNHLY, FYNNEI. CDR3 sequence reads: CASSAWGSANTGELFF. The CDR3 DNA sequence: TGTGCCAGCAGTGCATGGGGTAGCGCTAACACCGGGGAGCTGTTTTTT.

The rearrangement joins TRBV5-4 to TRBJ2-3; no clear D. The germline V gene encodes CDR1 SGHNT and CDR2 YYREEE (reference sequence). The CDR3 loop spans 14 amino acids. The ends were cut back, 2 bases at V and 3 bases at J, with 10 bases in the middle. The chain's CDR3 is CASSFSQKTDTQYF. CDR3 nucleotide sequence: TGTGCCAGCAGCTTCAGTCAAAAAACAGATACGCAGTATTTT.

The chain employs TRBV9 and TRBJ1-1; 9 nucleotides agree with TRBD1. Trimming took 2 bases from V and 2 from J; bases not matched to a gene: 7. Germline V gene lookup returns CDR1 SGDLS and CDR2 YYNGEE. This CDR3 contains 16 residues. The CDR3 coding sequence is TGTGCCAGCAGCGTCGGTTGGACAGGGGTCAACACTGAAGCTTTCTTT. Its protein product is CASSVGWTGVNTEAFF.

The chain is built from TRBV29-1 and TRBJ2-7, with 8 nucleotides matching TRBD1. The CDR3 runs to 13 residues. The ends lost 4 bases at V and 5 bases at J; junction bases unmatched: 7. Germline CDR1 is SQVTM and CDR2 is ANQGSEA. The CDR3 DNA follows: TGCAGCGTTGGCCGGACAGGGCCCAACGAGCAGTACTTC. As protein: CSVGRTGPNEQYF.

The CDR3 region is CASSFSTDTQYF. CDR3 sequence (DNA): TGTGCCAGCAGCTTCTCTACAGATACGCAGTATTTT. This chain uses TRBV5-4 with TRBJ2-3; no definite D call. Germline V gives CDR1 SGHNT, CDR2 YYREEE (reference sequence). V was trimmed by 2 bases and J by 3 bases, leaving 4 bases between them. The CDR3 sequence is 12 residues long.

CDR3 bases: TGTGCCAGCAGCTGGACAGTGAACACTGAAGCTTTCTTT. It codes for CASSWTVNTEAFF. V is TRBV7-3 and J is TRBJ1-1; maybe TRBD1 (6 bases). Trimming left V 4 bases short and J 0 bases short, with 6 bases between. The CDR3 loop spans 13 amino acids. Germline assignment: CDR1 SGHTA and CDR2 FQGTGA.